This T cell receptor beta chain derives from a study of Ad26.COV2.S vaccination and SARS-CoV-2 variants. On the study more broadly: Each vaccinee took Ad26.COV2.S intramuscularly, once or twice 56 days apart.

Findings and limits, study-wide: Non-spike TCR breadth did not differ much between vaccine and placebo recipients. Vaccine recipients showed a spike-specific TCR breadth that was higher than in placebo recipients.

Treatment: 15 to 20 received Ad26.COV2.S at low or high dose, single or two shots; a few received placebo; per-sample allocation not given. Sampling happened 63 days after the first vaccine or placebo injection. Sequencing used immunoSEQ multiplex PCR; TCRdb keeps in-frame clones, though not all of them. The sample includes roughly 320,000 clones, about nine tenths seen only once; the top ten take 3.4%. This clone was observed a few times. Its target is not known. With V trimmed by 5 bases and J by 2 bases, 12 bases remained unmatched. CDR1 and CDR2 from the germline V gene are SGHRS and YFSETQ. The CDR3 length is 17 residues.

The sequenced sample was peripheral blood, obtained in a trial of Ad26.COV2.S vaccine versus placebo. This clonotype was obtained from a person aged 18-65 years who received the Ad26.COV2.S COVID-19 vaccine or a placebo. The chain carries TRBV5-1 and TRBJ2-2, with TRBD1 identical over 7 bases. CDR3 nucleotide sequence: TGCGCCAGCAGTTCGCACCAGGGGGTACTAAACACCGGGGAGCTGTTTTTT. Protein product: CASSSHQGVLNTGELFF.